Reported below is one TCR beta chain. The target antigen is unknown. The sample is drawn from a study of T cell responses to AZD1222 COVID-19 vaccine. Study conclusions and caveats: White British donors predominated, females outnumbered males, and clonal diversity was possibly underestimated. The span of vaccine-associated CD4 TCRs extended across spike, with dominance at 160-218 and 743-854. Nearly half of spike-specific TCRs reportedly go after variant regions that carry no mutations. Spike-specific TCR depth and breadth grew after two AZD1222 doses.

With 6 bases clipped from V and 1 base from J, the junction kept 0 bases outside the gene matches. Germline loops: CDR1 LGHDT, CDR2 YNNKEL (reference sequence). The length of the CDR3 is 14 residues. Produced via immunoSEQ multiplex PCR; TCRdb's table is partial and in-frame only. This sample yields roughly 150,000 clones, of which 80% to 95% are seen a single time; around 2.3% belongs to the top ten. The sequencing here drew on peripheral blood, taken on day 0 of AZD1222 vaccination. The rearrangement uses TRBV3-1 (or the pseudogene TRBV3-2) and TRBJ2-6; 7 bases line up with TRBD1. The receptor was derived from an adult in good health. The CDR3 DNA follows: TGTGCCAGCAGACAGGGGTCTGGGGCCAACGTCCTGACTTTC. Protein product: CASRQGSGANVLTF.